This T cell receptor (beta chain) came from a study of blood T cell repertoires in COVID-19 (dated by TCRdb to about 2020). For the wider study: Samples from collaborators originated in the United States, Italy and Spain and spanned both the acute and convalescent phases of COVID-19. HLA class I and class II types, where available, came from metadata supplied by the sample provider rather than from assay-based typing. Deeply sampled blood TCRbeta repertoires from subjects exposed to, actively infected with, or recovered from COVID-19 were included in the dataset. A freely available public database, intended as a resource for researchers studying the immune response to SARS-CoV-2, is where the repertoires were released. Nearly every sample came with metadata listing a de-identified subject ID, COVID-19 status, age in years and sex. The samples were drawn from the first 160 participants of the ongoing ImmuneRACE study and from over 950 subjects provided by 6 global collaborators. The prospective study material was composed of cDNA or gDNA derived from T cells, B-cell-depleted T cells, or PBMCs. Points the paper makes about the study in general: How much clinical and demographic metadata was included differed by source and by participant, and the metadata was provided uncurated.

Collaborating institutions collected whole blood in K2EDTA tubes following their own protocols. For TCRbeta analysis, collaborators shipped samples in one of three forms: frozen whole blood, isolated PBMCs, or DNA extracted from either of those sample types. Comment on this clone: Its binding antigen is unknown. One base away there is no much larger clone; base qualities are not given.

TCRbeta CDR3 regions were amplified from genomic DNA using the immunoSEQ Assay, a bias-controlled multiplex PCR. As for the original processing: Nucleated cell counts per sample were estimated from amplification of reference gene primers within the assay. To quantify the absolute abundance of each unique TCRbeta CDR3 rearrangement, sequence reads were collapsed and filtered. For each sample, productive Simpson clonality was calculated as the square root of Simpson's diversity index over productive rearrangements. This immuneACCESS table, as held by TCRdb, lists in-frame sequences with V and J called but not all clones. Of the missing ones, under half trace to an unresolved V gene in checked studies; the others have no known cause. V, J and clone size were drawn from that table, and D and trimming were deduced from the DNA. In this sample the table shows over 200,000 clones, 65% to 90% of which occur a single time. Roughly 5% of the sample is in the top ten clones.

V is shortened by 3 bases, J by 3 bases, and the region joining them spans 15 bases. The CDR3 covers 15 residues, taking in both the cysteine and the phenylalanine. Only the CDR3 portion is preserved as DNA: 45 bases, with reading frame beginning at the first base. From the germline V gene, CDR1 is MDHEN and CDR2 is SYDVKM. The material sequenced was peripheral blood. The sequence links TRBV28 to TRBJ2-7; a tentative D match to TRBD1 spans 6 bases. The clonotype comes from a human donor in a cohort sampled during active COVID-19. The nucleotides are TGTGCCAGCAGTTTGAGGACAGCCCAAGACTACGAGCAGTACTTC. The resulting protein is CASSLRTAQDYEQYF.